This entry describes one T cell receptor beta chain. Its antigen is not identified. Individual cDNA molecules each carried unique molecular identifiers attached by the library. TCRdb recomputed calls from the RACE reads with MiXCR, one row per CDR3 protein. The sample has tens of thousands of distinct CDR3 sequences; more than 9.5% are singletons. The sample is drawn from a study of human T cells and chemical hapten exposure. Turning to the study itself: Patients' scalps got diphenylcyclopropenone weekly throughout the roughly 25-week study. Overall study results and limits: DPC sensitization produced no change in TCRs with frequency above 1 in 1000. Controls formed significantly fewer large CDR3 similarity clusters than expanded TCRs did.

Time point reported: patch test 2, 6 weeks after DPC sensitization. Noted treatment: therapeutic diphenylcyclopropenone sensitization with weekly scalp DPC. The trim removed 6 bases at V and 4 bases at J, leaving 7 bases unmatched. This CDR3 has 14 amino acids. The germline V gene has CDR1 SGHVS and CDR2 FQNEAQ. This receptor was identified in a man aged 40-50 years with alopecia areata. Some clones in this sample may be carry-over from other donors' samples. The genes are TRBV7-8 and TRBJ1-1, with 8 bases matching TRBD1. Source: whole blood, taken in connection with sensitization to the hapten diphenylcyclopropenone (DPC). Here the CDR3 reads CASRIQQGGTEAFF. CDR3 nucleotide sequence: TGTGCCAGCAGGATACAACAGGGGGGCACTGAAGCTTTCTTT.